The clone carrying this T cell receptor beta chain occurred many times. Its antigen is undetermined. Germline lookup yields CDR1 SGDLS and CDR2 YYNGEE. CDR3 length equals 15 residues. Between the trimmed V and J ends, which lost 2 bases and 7 bases, there was a span of 16 bases. The sample originates from a study of T cells in Graves' hyperthyroidism and ophthalmopathy. Whole-study results and caveats: A model using 13 V-J features told ophthalmopathy apart from stable hyperthyroidism. Most thyroid-expanded clonotypes above 0.001 were also found in blood.

Diagnostic decisions used clinical symptoms, serum thyroxine and TRAb, thyroid ultrasound and orbital computed tomography. The CDR3 regions of TCR beta were amplified from RNA transcripts. Primed by the HTBI set, a first-round RT-PCR was run on the TCR CDR3. Each CDR3 protein gets one entry after TCRdb re-called the multiplex PCR reads with MiXCR. The sample lists 550,000 to 600,000 distinct CDR3 sequences; roughly 46% were seen once. Material: peripheral blood or thyroid tissue (not recorded which). The sequence came from an adult woman with Graves' disease, either hyperthyroidism or ophthalmopathy (not recorded which). V gene TRBV9 combines with J gene TRBJ1-3; perhaps TRBD1 as D (5 bases). The CDR3 coding sequence is TGTGCCAGCAGCGTTTTCGGGGGTCAAGGGAACACCATATATTTT. Translation gives CASSVFGGQGNTIYF.